Shown below are 16 T cell receptor beta chains from a single sample sequenced in a study of Ad26.COV2.S vaccination and SARS-CoV-2 variants. Profiled with immunoSEQ multiplex PCR; TCRdb holds only in-frame clones, not every one. This table holds hundreds of thousands of clones, 65% to 90% found once. Treatment here: 15 to 20 received Ad26.COV2.S at low or high dose, single or two shots; about 5 received placebo; per-sample allocation not given. The investigators took samples on day 63 after the first vaccine or placebo injection. The sample consisted of peripheral blood, taken in a trial of Ad26.COV2.S vaccine versus placebo. Every receptor here comes from a person between 18 and 65 years old who received the Ad26.COV2.S COVID-19 vaccine or a placebo.

The chain recombines TRBV27 with TRBJ2-5, with 7 bases matching TRBD2. V shed 8 bases, J shed 2 bases, and the junction held 5 bases outside the gene matches. In germline, CDR1 is MNHEY, CDR2 SMNVEV (reference sequence). This CDR3 region has 13 residues. This CDR3 reads CASRAGDQETQYF. As DNA, the CDR3 is TGTGCCAGCCGGGCGGGGGATCAAGAGACCCAGTACTTC.

The chain links TRBV27 to TRBJ2-3, with D uncertain. V was trimmed by 5 bases and J by 4 bases, leaving 7 bases between them. The CDR3 has 12 residues. Looked up from germline, CDR1 is MNHEY and CDR2 is SMNVEV (reference sequence). CDR3 DNA sequence: TGTGCCAGCAGTCTCTCGTCAGATACGCAGTATTTT. Translated: CASSLSSDTQYF.

The CDR3, as DNA: TGTGCCAGCAGTTTATCGTGGCGGAATAATGAAAAACTGTTTTTT. Protein product: CASSLSWRNNEKLFF. The chain has TRBV28 and TRBJ1-4; D is undetermined. The CDR3 runs 15 residues. V was shortened by 1 base and J by 4 bases, with 10 bases between the two germline ends. Germline V CDR1 and CDR2: MDHEN, SYDVKM.

This chain joins TRBV18 and TRBJ1-4; D not certain. The CDR3 length is 13 residues. Looked up from germline, CDR1 is KGHSH and CDR2 is LQKENI. Trimming took off 1 base at V and 6 bases at J, with 6 bases between the two ends. Written as DNA, the CDR3 is TGTGCCAGCTCACCACTGAAGGATGAAAAACTGTTTTTT. This translates into CASSPLKDEKLFF. The full variable domain, its missing parts supplied by reference TRBV18 and TRBJ1-4, is NAGVMQNPRHLVRRRGQEARLRCSPMKGHSHVYWYRQLPEEGLKFMVYLQKENIIDESGMPKERFSAEFPKEGPSILRIQQVVRGDSAAYFCASSPLKDEKLFFGSGTQLSVL.

CDR3 nucleotides: TGTGCCAGCAGTTTAAGAGGGGGAACGAGCGAGCAGTACTTC. Residues: CASSLRGGTSEQYF. J is TRBJ2-7 and V is TRBV28; weak D call: TRBD1 (6 bases). Germline V gene data show CDR1 as MDHEN and CDR2 as SYDVKM. The CDR3 extends over 14 amino acids. V dropped 2 bases and J dropped 6 bases, with 14 bases sitting between them.

In nucleotides, the CDR3 is TGTGCCAGAAGCCCCCGGGCCCTGGGTGGCTACACCTTC. As protein: CARSPRALGGYTF. The chain uses TRBV5-3 and TRBJ1-2; D remains unclear. TRBV5-3 is identified as an open reading frame with a role that is uncertain. V was pared by 4 bases and J by 7 bases, with 14 bases between. The CDR3 extends over 13 amino acids.

This clone came up once. V gene TRBV11-2 combines with J gene TRBJ2-5; 12 bases are a match to TRBD1. V gave up 3 bases and J gave up 4 bases; unmatched junction bases: 6. Germline V gives CDR1 SGHAT, CDR2 FQNNGV. The CDR3 extends over 16 amino acids. The CDR3 is CASSFMGQGAGETQYF. The DNA for the CDR3 is TGTGCCAGCAGCTTCATGGGACAGGGGGCAGGAGAGACCCAGTACTTC.

This chain's CDR3 is CASSPPTSGYYNEQFF. CDR3 DNA sequence: TGTGCCAGCAGCCCCCCCACTAGCGGGTATTACAATGAGCAGTTCTTC. This chain connects TRBV3-1 (or the pseudogene TRBV3-2) to TRBJ2-1, with 9 bases matching TRBD2. Germline V gene sequence: CDR1 LGHDT, CDR2 YNNKEL (reference sequence). CDR3 length: 16 amino acids. Trimming at V came to 4 bases and at J to 4 bases, leaving 8 bases not matched to a gene.

J is TRBJ2-7 and V is TRBV4-3; the D call may be TRBD1 or TRBD2 (5 bases each). The CDR3 sequence is 14 residues long. Trimming shortened V by 2 bases and J by 3 bases, and 11 bases separated the two germline ends. CDR1 and CDR2 (germline): LGHNA, YSLEER. The CDR3 protein is CASSQTRDGYEQYF. The CDR3 coding sequence is TGCGCCAGCAGCCAAACCAGGGACGGCTACGAGCAGTACTTC.

The gene calls are TRBV14 and TRBJ1-1; 8 bases align to TRBD1. Germline-derived CDR1 and CDR2 are SGHDN and FVKESK. The CDR3 runs 13 residues. V shed 4 bases, J shed 10 bases, and the junction held 8 bases outside the gene matches. Here the CDR3 DNA reads TGTGCCAGCAGCCTGGGAACAGGGGGGACAGCTTTCTTT. Protein: CASSLGTGGTAFF.

This chain uses TRBV7-2 with TRBJ2-7; D gene unclear. V shed 4 bases and J shed 3 bases, with 4 bases lying between them. Germline V gene sequence: CDR1 SGHTA, CDR2 FQGNSA. CDR3 size: 11 residues. The CDR3 coding sequence is TGTGCCAGCAGCTCCATCTACGAGCAGTACTTC. It is translated as CASSSIYEQYF.

The V gene is TRBV2, the J gene TRBJ2-1; tentatively, D is TRBD1 (6 bases). Trimming pared 10 bases from V and 5 bases from J, leaving 12 bases between. This CDR3 has 12 residues. Looked up from germline, CDR1 is SNHLY and CDR2 is FYNNEI. This CDR3 reads CAIGTLHNEQFF. CDR3 bases: TGTGCCATCGGGACACTCCACAATGAGCAGTTCTTC.

Here the CDR3 DNA reads TGTGCCTGGAGTGTACTCGACAGGGATACTGAAGCTTTCTTT. It translates to CAWSVLDRDTEAFF. The chain joins TRBV30 to TRBJ1-1; TRBD1 agrees at 7 bases. V shed 0 bases and J 5 bases; nucleotides not matched to a gene: 6. The CDR3 totals 14 residues. Per germline, CDR1 GTSNPN and CDR2 SVGIG (reference sequence). Supplemented by reference TRBV30 and TRBJ1-1, the full variable domain reads SQTIHQWPATLVQPVGSPLSLECTVEGTSNPNLYWYRQAAGRGLQLLFYSVGIGQISSEVPQNLSASRPQDRQFILSSKKLLLSDSGFYLCAWSVLDRDTEAFFGQGTRLTVV.

The genes are TRBV24-1 and TRBJ2-2, with 14 bases fitting TRBD2. Germline V gene lookup returns CDR1 KGHDR and CDR2 SFDVKD. The CDR3 length is 19 residues. V gave up 4 bases and J gave up 5 bases; unmatched junction bases: 11. Written as DNA, the CDR3 is TGTGCCACCAGTGAACTGAGACTAGCGGGAGGGCCTGCAACCGGGGAGCTGTTTTTT. It yields the protein CATSELRLAGGPATGELFF.

The chain couples TRBV30 to TRBJ1-1; D unresolved. Trimming removed 0 bases at V and 5 bases at J, with 16 bases between. Germline V gives CDR1 GTSNPN, CDR2 SVGIG (reference sequence). This CDR3 region has 15 residues. CDR3 residues: CAWSVINLAGTEAFF. The CDR3 coding sequence is TGTGCCTGGAGTGTAATTAACCTCGCGGGGACTGAAGCTTTCTTT.

The chain links TRBV28 to TRBJ1-1; D uncertain. The CDR3 runs to 12 residues. The germline V and J ends were trimmed by 3 bases and 1 base, with 3 bases remaining between them. Germline V gene lookup returns CDR1 MDHEN and CDR2 SYDVKM. DNA for the CDR3: TGTGCCAGCAGTTTGTCGAACACTGAAGCTTTCTTT. This codes for CASSLSNTEAFF.